This T cell receptor beta chain was retrieved from a study of T cell repertoires in cytomegalovirus infection. In TCRdb, the reads were re-called with MiXCR into one record per CDR3 protein. The sample yields approximately 290,000 distinct CDR3 sequences, roughly 24% seen once. The CDR3 length is 14 residues. The V gene end was trimmed by 1 base and the J gene end by 10 bases; junction bases not matched to a gene: 6. CDR1 and CDR2 from the germline V gene are LGHDT and YNNKEL (reference sequence). The sequencing input was PBMCs. This clonotype originated in a human donor in good health (CMV status not recorded). Some clones in this sample may be carry-over from other donors' samples. The chain recombines TRBV3-1 with TRBJ2-4; 8 bases are shared with TRBD1. The CDR3 region is CASSQAGGERIQYF. The CDR3 nucleotides read TGTGCCAGCAGCCAAGCAGGGGGCGAGAGGATTCAGTACTTC.